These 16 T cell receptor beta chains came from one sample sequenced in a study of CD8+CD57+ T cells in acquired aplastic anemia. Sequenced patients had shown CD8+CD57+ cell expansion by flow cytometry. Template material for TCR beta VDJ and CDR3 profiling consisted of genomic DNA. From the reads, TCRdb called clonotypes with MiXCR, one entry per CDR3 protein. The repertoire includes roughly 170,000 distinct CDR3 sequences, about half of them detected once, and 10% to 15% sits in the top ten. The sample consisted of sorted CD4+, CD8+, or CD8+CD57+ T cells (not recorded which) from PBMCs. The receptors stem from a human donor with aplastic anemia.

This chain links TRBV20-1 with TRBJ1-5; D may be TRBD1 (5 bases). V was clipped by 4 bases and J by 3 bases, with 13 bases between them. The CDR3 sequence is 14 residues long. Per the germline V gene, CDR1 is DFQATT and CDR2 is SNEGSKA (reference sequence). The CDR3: CSAIAGQHNQPQHF. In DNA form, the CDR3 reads TGCAGTGCTATTGCGGGGCAGCACAATCAGCCCCAGCATTTT.

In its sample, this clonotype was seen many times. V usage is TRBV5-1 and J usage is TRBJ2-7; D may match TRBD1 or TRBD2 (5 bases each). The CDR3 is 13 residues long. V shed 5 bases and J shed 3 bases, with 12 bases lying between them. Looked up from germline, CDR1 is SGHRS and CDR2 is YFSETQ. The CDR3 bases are TGCGCCAGCAGTAGGGACGGATTCTACGAGCAGTACTTC. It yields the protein CASSRDGFYEQYF.

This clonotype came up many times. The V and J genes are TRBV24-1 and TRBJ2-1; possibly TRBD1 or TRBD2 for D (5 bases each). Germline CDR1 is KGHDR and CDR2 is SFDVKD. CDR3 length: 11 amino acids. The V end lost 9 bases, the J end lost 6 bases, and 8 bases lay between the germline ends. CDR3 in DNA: TGTGCCACCCGAGGGGTCAATGAGCAGTTCTTC. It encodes CATRGVNEQFF.

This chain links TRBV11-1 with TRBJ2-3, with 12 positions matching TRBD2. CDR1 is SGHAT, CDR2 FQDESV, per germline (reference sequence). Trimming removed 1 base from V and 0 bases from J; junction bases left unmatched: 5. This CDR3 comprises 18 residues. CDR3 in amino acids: CASSLGLAGATSTDTQYF. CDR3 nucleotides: TGTGCCAGCAGCTTAGGACTAGCGGGGGCCACTAGCACAGATACGCAGTATTTT.

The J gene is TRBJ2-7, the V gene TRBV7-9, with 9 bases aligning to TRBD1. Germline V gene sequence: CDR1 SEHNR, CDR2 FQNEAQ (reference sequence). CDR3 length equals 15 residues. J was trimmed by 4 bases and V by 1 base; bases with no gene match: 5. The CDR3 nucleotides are TGTGCCAGCAGCTTAGGCGGGACAGGGTCGTACGAGCAGTACTTC. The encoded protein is CASSLGGTGSYEQYF.

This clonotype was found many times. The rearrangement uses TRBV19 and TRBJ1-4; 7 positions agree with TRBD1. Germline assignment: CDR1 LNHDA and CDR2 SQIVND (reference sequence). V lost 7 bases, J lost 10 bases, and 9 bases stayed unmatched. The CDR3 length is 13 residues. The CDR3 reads CASTDTPGGKLFF. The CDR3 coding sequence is TGTGCCAGTACCGACACCCCAGGGGGAAAACTGTTTTTT.

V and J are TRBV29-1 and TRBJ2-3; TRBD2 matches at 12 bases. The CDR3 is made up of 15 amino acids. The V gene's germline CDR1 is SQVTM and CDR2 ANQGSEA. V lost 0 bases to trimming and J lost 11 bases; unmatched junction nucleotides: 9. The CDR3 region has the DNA TGCAGCGTTGAAGATCCCGCTAGCGGGAGGGGTGAGCAGTATTTT. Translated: CSVEDPASGRGEQYF.

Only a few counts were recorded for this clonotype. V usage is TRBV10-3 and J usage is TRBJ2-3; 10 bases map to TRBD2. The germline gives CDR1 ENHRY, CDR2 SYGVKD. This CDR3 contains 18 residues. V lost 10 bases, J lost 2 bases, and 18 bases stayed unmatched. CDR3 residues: CATRPLAGALTNTDTQYF. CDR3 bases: TGTGCCACCCGACCGCTAGCGGGGGCCCTAACAAACACAGATACGCAGTATTTT.

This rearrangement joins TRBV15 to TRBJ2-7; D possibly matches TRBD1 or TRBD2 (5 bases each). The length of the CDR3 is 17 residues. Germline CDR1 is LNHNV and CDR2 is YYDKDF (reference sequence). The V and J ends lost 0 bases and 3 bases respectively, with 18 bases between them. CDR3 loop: CATSRDLGQSRGYEQYF. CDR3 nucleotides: TGTGCCACCAGCAGAGATCTTGGTCAGTCGAGGGGCTACGAGCAGTACTTC. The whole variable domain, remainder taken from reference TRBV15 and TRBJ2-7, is DAMVIQNPRYQVTQFGKPVTLSCSQTLNHNVMYWYQQKSSQAPKLLFHYYDKDFNNEADTPDNFQSRRPNTSFCFLDIRSPGLGDTAMYLCATSRDLGQSRGYEQYFGPGTRLTVT.

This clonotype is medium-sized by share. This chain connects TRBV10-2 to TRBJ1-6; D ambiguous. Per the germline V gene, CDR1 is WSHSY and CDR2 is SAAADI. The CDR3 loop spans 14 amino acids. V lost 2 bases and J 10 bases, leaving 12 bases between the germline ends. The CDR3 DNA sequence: TGCGCCAGCAGTGAGGTGGGCCGTGGGTCACCCCTCCACTTT. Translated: CASSEVGRGSPLHF.

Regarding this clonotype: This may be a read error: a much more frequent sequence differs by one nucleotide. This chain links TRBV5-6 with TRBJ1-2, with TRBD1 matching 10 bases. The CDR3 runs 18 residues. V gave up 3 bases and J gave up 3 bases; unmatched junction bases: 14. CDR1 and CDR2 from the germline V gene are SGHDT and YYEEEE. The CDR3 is CASSSTGGRVLFDYGYTF. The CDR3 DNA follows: TGTGCCAGCAGCTCGACAGGGGGCAGGGTTTTATTTGACTATGGCTACACCTTC.

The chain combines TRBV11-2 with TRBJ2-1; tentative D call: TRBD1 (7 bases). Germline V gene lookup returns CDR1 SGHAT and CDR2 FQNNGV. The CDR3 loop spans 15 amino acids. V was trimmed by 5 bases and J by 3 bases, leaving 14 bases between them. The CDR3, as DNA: TGTGCCAGCAGCCGCGGGACAGCTAACTACAATGAGCAGTTCTTC. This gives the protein CASSRGTANYNEQFF.

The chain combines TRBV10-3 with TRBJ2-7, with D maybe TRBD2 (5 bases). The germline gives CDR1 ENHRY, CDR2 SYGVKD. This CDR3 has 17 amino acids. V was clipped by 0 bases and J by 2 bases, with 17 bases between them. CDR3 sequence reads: CAISESTARAPTYEQYF. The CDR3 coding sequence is TGTGCCATCAGTGAGTCGACCGCGCGGGCCCCTACCTACGAGCAGTACTTC.

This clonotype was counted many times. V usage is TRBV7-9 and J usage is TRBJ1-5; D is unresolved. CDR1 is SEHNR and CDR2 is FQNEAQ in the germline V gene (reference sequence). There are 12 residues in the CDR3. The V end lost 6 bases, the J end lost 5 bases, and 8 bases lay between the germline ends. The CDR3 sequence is CASSYDDQPQHF. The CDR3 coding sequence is TGTGCCAGCAGTTACGACGATCAGCCCCAGCATTTT.

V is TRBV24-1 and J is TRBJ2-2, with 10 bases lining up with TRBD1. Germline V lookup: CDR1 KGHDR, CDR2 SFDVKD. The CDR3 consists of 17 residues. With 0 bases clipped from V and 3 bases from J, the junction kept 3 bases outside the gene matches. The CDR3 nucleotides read TGTGCCACCAGTGATTTGCGTGGGACAGGGGACACCGGGGAGCTGTTTTTT. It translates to CATSDLRGTGDTGELFF.

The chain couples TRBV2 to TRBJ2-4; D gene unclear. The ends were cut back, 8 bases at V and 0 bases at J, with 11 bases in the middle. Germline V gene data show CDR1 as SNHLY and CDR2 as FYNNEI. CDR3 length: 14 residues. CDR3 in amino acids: CASFQSVAKNIQYF. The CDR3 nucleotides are TGTGCCAGCTTTCAGTCCGTAGCCAAAAACATTCAGTACTTC. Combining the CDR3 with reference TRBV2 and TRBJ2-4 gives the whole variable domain EPEVTQTPSHQVTQMGQEVILRCVPISNHLYFYWYRQILGQKVEFLVSFYNNEISEKSEIFDDQFSVERPDGSNFTLKIRSTKLEDSAMYFCASFQSVAKNIQYFGAGTRLSVL.